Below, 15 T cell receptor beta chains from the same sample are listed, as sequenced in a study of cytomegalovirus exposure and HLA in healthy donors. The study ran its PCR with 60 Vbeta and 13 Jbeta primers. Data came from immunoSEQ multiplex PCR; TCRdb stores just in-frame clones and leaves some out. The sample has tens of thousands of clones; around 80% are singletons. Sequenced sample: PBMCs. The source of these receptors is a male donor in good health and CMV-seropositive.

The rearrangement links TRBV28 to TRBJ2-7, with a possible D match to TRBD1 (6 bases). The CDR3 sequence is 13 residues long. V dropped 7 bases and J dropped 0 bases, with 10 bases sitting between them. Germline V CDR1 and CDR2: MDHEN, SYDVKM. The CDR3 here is CASIRDTSYEQYF. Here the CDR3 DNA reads TGTGCCAGCATCAGGGACACCTCCTACGAGCAGTACTTC.

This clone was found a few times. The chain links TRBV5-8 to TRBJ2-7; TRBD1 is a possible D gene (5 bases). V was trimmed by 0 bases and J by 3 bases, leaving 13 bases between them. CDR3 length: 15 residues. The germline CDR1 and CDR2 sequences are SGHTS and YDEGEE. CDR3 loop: CASSLAKGVYYEQYF. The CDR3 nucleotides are TGTGCCAGCAGCTTGGCCAAAGGGGTTTACTACGAGCAGTACTTC.

The CDR3 region has the DNA TGTGCCTGGAGACCAGACTTGAACACTGAAGCTTTCTTT. Translating gives CAWRPDLNTEAFF. The chain employs TRBV30 and TRBJ1-1; D is ambiguous. The CDR3 extends over 13 amino acids. The V and J ends lost 3 bases and 0 bases respectively, with 8 bases between them. Germline CDR1 is GTSNPN and CDR2 is SVGIG (reference sequence).

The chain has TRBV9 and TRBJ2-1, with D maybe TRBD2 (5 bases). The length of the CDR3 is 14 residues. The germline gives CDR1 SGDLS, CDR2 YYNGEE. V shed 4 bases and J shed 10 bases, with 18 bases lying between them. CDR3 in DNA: TGTGCCAGCAGCCCCGAAGGCGGAGGAGGCGAGCAGTTCTTC. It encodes CASSPEGGGGEQFF.

The CDR3 loop reads CASSSTEAGNTIYF. The CDR3 bases are TGTGCCAGCAGCTCGACAGAGGCGGGAAACACCATATATTTT. The genes are TRBV7-9 and TRBJ1-3; D might be TRBD1 (5 bases). This CDR3 is built from 14 residues. The V end was cut by 4 bases, the J end by 4 bases, with 11 bases between. Looked up from germline, CDR1 is SEHNR and CDR2 is FQNEAQ (reference sequence).

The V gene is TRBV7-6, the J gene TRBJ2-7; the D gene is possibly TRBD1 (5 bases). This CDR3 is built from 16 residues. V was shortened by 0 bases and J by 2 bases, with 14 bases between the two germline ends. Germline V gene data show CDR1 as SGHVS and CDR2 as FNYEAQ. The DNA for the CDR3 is TGTGCCAGCAGCTTAGCGTTAGGGGTTTCGACCTACGAGCAGTACTTC. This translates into CASSLALGVSTYEQYF.

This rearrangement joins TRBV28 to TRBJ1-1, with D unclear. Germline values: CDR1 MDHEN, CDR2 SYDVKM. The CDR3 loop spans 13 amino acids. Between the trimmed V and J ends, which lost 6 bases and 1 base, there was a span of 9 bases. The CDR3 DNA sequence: TGTGCCAGCAGCATAACAGCGAACACTGAAGCTTTCTTT. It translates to CASSITANTEAFF.

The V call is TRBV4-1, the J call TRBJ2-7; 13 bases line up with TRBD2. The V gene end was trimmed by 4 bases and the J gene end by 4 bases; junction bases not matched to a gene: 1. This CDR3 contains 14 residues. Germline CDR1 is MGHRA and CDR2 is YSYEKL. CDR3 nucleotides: TGCGCCAGCAGCCCGACTAGCGGGAGGTACGAGCAGTACTTC. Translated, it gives CASSPTSGRYEQYF.

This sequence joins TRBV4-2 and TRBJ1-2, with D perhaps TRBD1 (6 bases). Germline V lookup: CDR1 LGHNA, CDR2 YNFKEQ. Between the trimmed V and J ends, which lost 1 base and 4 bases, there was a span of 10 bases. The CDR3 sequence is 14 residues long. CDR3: CASSQAGEGYGYTF. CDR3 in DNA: TGTGCCAGCAGCCAAGCAGGGGAGGGCTATGGCTACACCTTC.

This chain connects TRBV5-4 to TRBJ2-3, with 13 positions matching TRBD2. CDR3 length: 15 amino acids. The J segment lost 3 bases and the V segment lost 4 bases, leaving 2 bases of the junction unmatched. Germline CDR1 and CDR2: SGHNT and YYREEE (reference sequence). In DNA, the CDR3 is TGTGCCAGCAGCGCGACTAGCGGGAGGACAGATACGCAGTATTTT. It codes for CASSATSGRTDTQYF.

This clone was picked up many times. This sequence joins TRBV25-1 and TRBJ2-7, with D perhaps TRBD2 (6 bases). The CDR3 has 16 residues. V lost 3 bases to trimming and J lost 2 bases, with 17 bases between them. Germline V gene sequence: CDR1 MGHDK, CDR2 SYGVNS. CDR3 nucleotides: TGTGCCAGCAGTGAGCCCCCTTGGAGGGTGGCCTACGAGCAGTACTTC. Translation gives CASSEPPWRVAYEQYF.

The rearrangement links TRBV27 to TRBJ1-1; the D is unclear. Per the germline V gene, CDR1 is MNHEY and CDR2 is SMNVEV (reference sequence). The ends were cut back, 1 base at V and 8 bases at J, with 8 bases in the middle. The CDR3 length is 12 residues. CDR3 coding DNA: TGTGCCAGCAGTTTATACGGTCGGGAAGCTTTCTTT. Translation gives CASSLYGREAFF.

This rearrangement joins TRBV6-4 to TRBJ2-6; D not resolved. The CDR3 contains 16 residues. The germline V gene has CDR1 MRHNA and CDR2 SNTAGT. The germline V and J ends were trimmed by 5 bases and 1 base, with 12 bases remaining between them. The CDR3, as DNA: TGTGCCAGCAGTCCACTGCCGGGTTCTGGGGCCAACGTCCTGACTTTC. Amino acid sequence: CASSPLPGSGANVLTF.

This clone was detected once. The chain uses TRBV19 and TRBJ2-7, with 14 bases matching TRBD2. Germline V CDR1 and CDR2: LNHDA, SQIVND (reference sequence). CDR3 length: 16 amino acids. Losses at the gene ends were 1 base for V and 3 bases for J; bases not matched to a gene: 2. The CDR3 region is CASSIGGLAGDYEQYF. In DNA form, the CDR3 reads TGTGCCAGTAGTATAGGGGGACTAGCGGGAGACTACGAGCAGTACTTC.

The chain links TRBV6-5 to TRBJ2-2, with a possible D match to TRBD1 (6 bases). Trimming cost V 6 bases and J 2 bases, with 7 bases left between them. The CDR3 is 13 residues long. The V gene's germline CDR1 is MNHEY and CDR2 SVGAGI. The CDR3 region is CASRDRNTGELFF. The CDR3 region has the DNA TGTGCCAGCAGGGACAGAAACACCGGGGAGCTGTTTTTT.